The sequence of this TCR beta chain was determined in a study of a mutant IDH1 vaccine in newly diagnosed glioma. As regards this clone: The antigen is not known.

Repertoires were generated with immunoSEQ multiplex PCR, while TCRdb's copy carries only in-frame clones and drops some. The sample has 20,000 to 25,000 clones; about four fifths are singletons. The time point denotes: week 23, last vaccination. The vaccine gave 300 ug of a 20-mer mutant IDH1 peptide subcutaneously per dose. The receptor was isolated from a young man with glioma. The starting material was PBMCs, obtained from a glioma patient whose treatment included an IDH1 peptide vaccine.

The DNA for the CDR3 is TGTGCCAGCAGCGGTGGGACAGGGAGCTCCTACGAGCAGTACTTC. Translation: CASSGGTGSSYEQYF. V usage is TRBV7-7 and J usage is TRBJ2-7; the match to TRBD1 covers 9 bases. This CDR3 contains 15 residues. Germline assignment: CDR1 SSHAT and CDR2 FNYEAQ (reference sequence). V lost 5 bases, J lost 0 bases, and 5 bases stayed unmatched. Complete variable domain (other parts from reference TRBV7-7 and TRBJ2-7): GAGVSQSPRYKVTKRGQDVTLRCDPISSHATLYWYQQALGQGPEFLTYFNYEAQPDKSGLPSDRFSAERPEGSISTLTIQRTEQRDSAMYRCASSGGTGSSYEQYFGPGTRLTVT.